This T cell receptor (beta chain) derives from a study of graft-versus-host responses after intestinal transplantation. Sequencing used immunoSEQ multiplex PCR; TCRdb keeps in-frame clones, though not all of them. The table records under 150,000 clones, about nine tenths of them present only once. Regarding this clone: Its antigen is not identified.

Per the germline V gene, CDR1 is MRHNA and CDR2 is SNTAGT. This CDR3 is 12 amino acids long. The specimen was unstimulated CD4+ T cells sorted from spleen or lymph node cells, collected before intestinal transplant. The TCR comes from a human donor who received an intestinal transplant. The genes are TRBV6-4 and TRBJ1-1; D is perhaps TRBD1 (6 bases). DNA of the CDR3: TGTGCTACCGGACAGTTTGTCACTGAAGCTTTCTTT. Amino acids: CATGQFVTEAFF.